A single sample is the source of the 14 T cell receptor beta chains below, sequenced in a study of blood T cell repertoires in COVID-19. The table came from immunoSEQ multiplex PCR; TCRdb's copy has only in-frame clones and leaves some out. The sample consists of 60,000 to 75,000 clones, approximately 85% of them appearing once. Sample: peripheral blood. The receptors were sampled from a human donor in a cohort sampled during active COVID-19.

The V and J genes are TRBV6-5 and TRBJ2-5, with TRBD1 matching 8 bases. Germline-derived CDR1 and CDR2 are MNHEY and SVGAGI. J lost 2 bases, V lost 6 bases, and 8 bases had no gene match. The CDR3 loop spans 15 amino acids. The CDR3 DNA reads TGTGCCAGCAGCCGGACAGGGAATGGGCAAGAGACCCAGTACTTC. Its protein is CASSRTGNGQETQYF.

The count of this clone is one. The chain combines TRBV6-5 with TRBJ1-2; D is perhaps TRBD1 (6 bases). Germline lookup yields CDR1 MNHEY and CDR2 SVGAGI. The CDR3 loop spans 13 amino acids. With 11 bases removed from V and 4 bases from J, the gap between germline ends came to 17 bases. The CDR3 protein is CAGPKTGLYGYTF. DNA for the CDR3: TGTGCCGGACCAAAAACAGGGCTCTATGGCTACACCTTC.

The rearrangement uses TRBV7-9 and TRBJ1-1, with 7 nucleotides matching TRBD1. The germline gives CDR1 SEHNR, CDR2 FQNEAQ (reference sequence). V shed 4 bases and J 4 bases; nucleotides not matched to a gene: 6. The length of the CDR3 is 14 residues. CDR3 loop: CASSYLTGRTEAFF. CDR3 nucleotides: TGTGCCAGCAGCTACCTGACAGGGCGCACTGAAGCTTTCTTT.

The J gene is TRBJ1-6, the V gene TRBV30; D is ambiguous. The V end lost 4 bases, the J end lost 4 bases, and 11 bases lay between the germline ends. Germline V gene lookup returns CDR1 GTSNPN and CDR2 SVGIG (reference sequence). The CDR3 runs to 14 residues. The CDR3 region is CAWKTSVYNSPLHF. CDR3 sequence (DNA): TGTGCCTGGAAGACTTCAGTTTATAATTCACCCCTCCACTTT.

The chain employs TRBV4-3 and TRBJ1-2; TRBD1 matches at 7 bases. J was trimmed by 2 bases and V by 4 bases; bases with no gene match: 4. This CDR3 has 14 amino acids. The V gene's germline CDR1 is LGHNA and CDR2 YSLEER. The CDR3 sequence: CASSPPGQNYGYTF. CDR3 sequence (DNA): TGCGCCAGCAGCCCGCCGGGACAGAACTATGGCTACACCTTC.

This clone has a handful of counts. The chain has TRBV7-3 and TRBJ1-1; D is undetermined. The germline CDR1 and CDR2 sequences are SGHTA and FQGTGA. The CDR3 covers 13 residues. V was shortened by 5 bases and J by 8 bases, with 15 bases between the two germline ends. CDR3 amino acids: CASSPLLEGEAFF. CDR3 nucleotide sequence: TGTGCCAGCAGCCCTCTCCTTGAGGGCGAAGCTTTCTTT.

V usage is TRBV7-2 and J usage is TRBJ2-7, with D possibly TRBD2 on 7 matching bases. The CDR3 has 12 amino acids. Trimming took off 4 bases at V and 5 bases at J, with 9 bases between the two ends. Germline V gene sequence: CDR1 SGHTA, CDR2 FQGNSA. The CDR3 nucleotides read TGTGCCAGCAGCTGGGGGGGCCACGAGCAGTACTTC. Encoded protein: CASSWGGHEQYF.

In its sample, this clone was seen once. The CDR3 loop is CSVDGLAGGQETQYF. The DNA for the CDR3 is TGCAGCGTCGACGGACTAGCGGGGGGACAAGAGACCCAGTACTTC. V gene TRBV29-1 combines with J gene TRBJ2-5; 14 bases agree with TRBD2. Germline CDR1 and CDR2: SQVTM and ANQGSEA. J gave up 2 bases and V 6 bases, and 5 bases lay outside the gene matches. The CDR3 loop spans 15 amino acids.

There are a few counts of this clone. The rearrangement uses TRBV7-3 and TRBJ2-6; 9 positions match TRBD1. CDR1 SGHTA and CDR2 FQGTGA come from the germline V gene. The CDR3 sequence is 17 residues long. Germline trimming cut 5 bases from V and 0 bases from J; bases unmatched to any gene: 5. Written as DNA, the CDR3 is TGTGCCAGCAGCCAGACAGGGGGTTACTCTGGGGCCAACGTCCTGACTTTC. As protein: CASSQTGGYSGANVLTF.

The chain has TRBV5-1 and TRBJ2-3, with 10 bases fitting TRBD2. CDR1 and CDR2 from the germline V gene are SGHRS and YFSETQ. The CDR3 extends over 15 amino acids. V lost 8 bases, J lost 1 base, and 7 bases stayed unmatched. The CDR3 coding sequence is TGCGCCAGTCAAAACCTAGCGGGGGGCACAGATACGCAGTATTTT. Translation: CASQNLAGGTDTQYF.

This clone was seen just once. The chain links TRBV18 to TRBJ1-2, with D unresolved. Germline values: CDR1 KGHSH, CDR2 LQKENI. CDR3 length equals 13 residues. V lost 2 bases and J 2 bases, leaving 6 bases between the germline ends. The CDR3 DNA reads TGTGCCAGCTCACCATCGGAGAACTATGGCTACACCTTC. The encoded protein is CASSPSENYGYTF.

The chain uses TRBV4-3 and TRBJ2-3, with 8 bases that match TRBD2. This CDR3 contains 15 residues. Germline V gene data show CDR1 as LGHNA and CDR2 as YSLEER. The junction had 5 bases not matched to a gene; V was cut back by 2 bases and J by 4 bases. The CDR3 coding sequence is TGCGCCAGCAGCCAAAATTCGGGGGGGCCAGATACGCAGTATTTT. It codes for CASSQNSGGPDTQYF.

The chain employs TRBV4-2 and TRBJ2-5; 11 nucleotides line up with TRBD2. Germline V lookup: CDR1 LGHNA, CDR2 YNFKEQ. J gave up 5 bases and V 2 bases, and 10 bases lay outside the gene matches. The CDR3 is 17 amino acids. CDR3 in amino acids: CASSQRALAGVQETQYF. CDR3 in DNA: TGTGCCAGCAGCCAAAGGGCACTAGCGGGGGTACAGGAGACCCAGTACTTC.

The J gene is TRBJ2-2, the V gene TRBV10-3; TRBD2 matches 12 bases. With 5 bases clipped from V and 2 bases from J, the junction kept 9 bases outside the gene matches. The CDR3 loop spans 18 amino acids. Germline CDR1 and CDR2: ENHRY and SYGVKD. The CDR3 DNA reads as TGTGCCATCAGTTTCTCAAGGACTAGCGGGGCTAACACCGGGGAGCTGTTTTTT. It yields the protein CAISFSRTSGANTGELFF.